The rows below give T cell receptor beta chains drawn from one sample of a study of cytomegalovirus exposure and HLA in healthy donors. Sequencing was performed with immunoSEQ multiplex PCR; in TCRdb, only in-frame clones are kept and a portion is missing. The data show some 140,000 clones, approximately 86% seen once. Sequencing was done on a sample of PBMCs. These receptors came from a man aged 18-30 years in good health and CMV-seropositive. Each CDR3 is given with its conserved first and last residue. Each record gives: clone size, CDR3 length, J gene, D gene, V gene, CDR3 protein, CDR3 DNA. D genes are given only for firm matches. Size is omitted from some rows. Given values are once, few, many or a class for expanded clones.

>NA|17|TRBJ1-1|NA|TRBV7-8
CASSPTSQGLLHTEAFF
TGTGCCAGCAGCCCGACAAGCCAGGGGCTGCTTCACACTGAAGCTTTCTTT
>NA|13|TRBJ1-3|NA|TRBV5-4
CASSSGRGDTIYF
TGTGCCAGCAGCTCTGGGCGGGGAGACACCATATATTTT
>NA|13|TRBJ2-5|NA|TRBV7-2
CASSSRGGETQYF
TGTGCCAGCAGTTCTCGAGGAGGAGAGACCCAGTACTTC
>NA|16|TRBJ1-1|NA|TRBV7-2
CASSLAGVLAGTEAFF
TGTGCCAGCAGCTTAGCCGGGGTGCTAGCGGGCACTGAAGCTTTCTTT
>once|16|TRBJ2-1|TRBD2|TRBV7-3
CASSLPAGGGRREQFF
TGTGCCAGCAGCTTACCCGCCGGGGGGGGACGACGGGAGCAGTTCTTC
>NA|13|TRBJ2-3|NA|TRBV18
CASSPLLTDTQYF
TGTGCCAGCTCACCCCTTTTGACAGATACGCAGTATTTT
>NA|15|TRBJ2-3|NA|TRBV6-6
CASSYSSSFPDTQYF
TGTGCCAGCAGTTACTCCTCCTCCTTCCCAGATACGCAGTATTTT
>NA|15|TRBJ2-7|NA|TRBV6-5
CASSYGGQGGHEQYF
TGTGCCAGCAGTTACGGGGGCCAGGGCGGCCACGAGCAGTACTTC
>NA|16|TRBJ2-1|NA|TRBV5-6
CASSTGTPWAYNEQFF
TGTGCCAGCAGCACCGGGACTCCCTGGGCCTACAATGAGCAGTTCTTC
>NA|13|TRBJ2-1|NA|TRBV2
CASSEGHPNEQFF
TGTGCCAGCAGTGAGGGACACCCCAATGAGCAGTTCTTC
>NA|17|TRBJ2-5|TRBD2|TRBV7-2
CASSTRKAGVLGETQYF
TGTGCCAGCAGCACGCGAAAAGCGGGAGTCTTAGGAGAGACCCAGTACTTC
>NA|13|TRBJ1-5|TRBD1|TRBV15
CATQDRKDQPQHF
TGTGCCACCCAGGACAGGAAGGATCAGCCCCAGCATTTT
>NA|16|TRBJ1-2|TRBD1|TRBV4-1
CASSQIGRDRGYGYTF
TGCGCCAGCAGCCAAATTGGGCGAGACAGGGGCTATGGCTACACCTTC
>NA|15|TRBJ1-5|TRBD1|TRBV19
CASSDGQGDNQPQHF
TGTGCCAGTAGTGACGGACAGGGAGACAATCAGCCCCAGCATTTT
>NA|14|TRBJ2-3|NA|TRBV5-6
CASTPLRASDTQYF
TGTGCCAGCACTCCCCTCAGGGCATCAGATACGCAGTATTTT
>once|16|TRBJ1-3|NA|TRBV7-9
CASSTWERRSGNTIYF
TGTGCCAGCAGCACCTGGGAGCGCCGATCTGGAAACACCATATATTTT
>NA|13|TRBJ2-5|TRBD2|TRBV18
CASSLGLAETQYF
TGTGCCAGCTCACTTGGACTAGCAGAGACCCAGTACTTC
>NA|17|TRBJ2-3|NA|TRBV28
CASSPPLTGTSTDTQYF
TGTGCCAGCAGCCCCCCCCTTACCGGGACTAGCACAGATACGCAGTATTTT
>NA|16|TRBJ2-3|TRBD2|TRBV9
CASSPQSSGRADTQYF
TGTGCCAGCAGCCCCCAGTCGAGCGGGAGGGCAGATACGCAGTATTTT
>once|16|TRBJ2-3|TRBD2|TRBV2
CASIISGRPSTDTQYF
TGTGCCAGCATAATTAGCGGGAGGCCTAGCACAGATACGCAGTATTTT
>NA|16|TRBJ1-2|TRBD1|TRBV19
CASSMGRGLSSYGYTF
TGTGCCAGTAGTATGGGCAGGGGGCTATCGTCCTATGGCTACACCTTC
>NA|17|TRBJ1-1|NA|TRBV15
CATSRASGLSIDTEAFF
TGTGCCACCAGCAGAGCCTCGGGACTCAGCATCGACACTGAAGCTTTCTTT
>NA|16|TRBJ2-3|TRBD2|TRBV13
CASSLELAKNTDTQYF
TGTGCCAGCAGCTTAGAACTAGCGAAAAACACAGATACGCAGTATTTT
>NA|13|TRBJ2-5|NA|TRBV7-2
CASSFGGSETQYF
TGTGCCAGCAGCTTCGGAGGATCCGAGACCCAGTACTTC
>NA|12|TRBJ1-5|NA|TRBV30
CAWSVLYGTQHF
TGTGCCTGGAGTGTACTGTACGGGACCCAGCATTTT
>once|14|TRBJ1-1|NA|TRBV7-9
CASSFTGRDTEAFF
TGTGCCAGCAGCTTTACAGGGAGGGACACTGAAGCTTTCTTT
>NA|14|TRBJ2-7|NA|TRBV19
CASSIGSGSYEQYF
TGTGCCAGTAGTATAGGGTCAGGGTCCTACGAGCAGTACTTC
>NA|14|TRBJ1-2|NA|TRBV6-5
CASRPFGDTDGYTF
TGTGCCAGCAGACCGTTCGGGGACACAGATGGCTACACCTTC
>NA|15|TRBJ2-1|TRBD2|TRBV7-9
CASSSLLAGGTEQFF
TGTGCCAGCAGCTCACTACTAGCGGGAGGTACTGAGCAGTTCTTC
>NA|15|TRBJ2-5|NA|TRBV6-5
CASSLQYGFSETQYF
TGTGCCAGCAGCCTACAATACGGGTTCTCGGAGACCCAGTACTTC
>NA|12|TRBJ2-1|NA|TRBV7-9
CASRAAEGEQFF
TGTGCCAGTCGGGCGGCTGAGGGTGAGCAGTTCTTC
>NA|16|TRBJ2-1|TRBD2|TRBV7-9
CASSLRLAGTYNEQFF
TGTGCCAGCAGCTTACGACTAGCGGGGACCTACAATGAGCAGTTCTTC
>once|12|TRBJ2-7|NA|TRBV5-4
CASSLDTFEQYF
TGTGCCAGCAGCTTGGATACATTCGAGCAGTACTTC
>NA|15|TRBJ2-7|TRBD2|TRBV18
CASSPWTSGRGEQYF
TGTGCCAGCTCACCCTGGACTAGCGGGAGGGGCGAGCAGTACTTC
>NA|13|TRBJ2-7|TRBD2|TRBV25-1
CASSASSGSEQYF
TGTGCCAGCAGTGCGTCTAGCGGGAGCGAGCAGTACTTC
>NA|16|TRBJ1-2|NA|TRBV7-2
CASSSGRGGEGYGYTF
TGTGCCAGCAGCTCTGGGAGGGGAGGGGAGGGCTACGGCTACACCTTC
>NA|15|TRBJ2-7|TRBD1|TRBV6-5
CASRRPGTGLYEQYF
TGTGCCAGCAGACGTCCCGGGACAGGGTTGTACGAGCAGTACTTC
>NA|13|TRBJ1-2|NA|TRBV7-2
CASSFGGAEGYTF
TGTGCCAGCAGCTTTGGGGGCGCGGAGGGCTACACCTTC
>few|14|TRBJ1-2|NA|TRBV6-1
CASSPLTGPYGYTF
TGTGCCAGCAGTCCACTGACAGGACCCTATGGCTACACCTTC
>NA|15|TRBJ2-6|NA|TRBV7-2
CASSLGGAGANVLTF
TGTGCCAGCAGCTTAGGGGGAGCTGGGGCCAACGTCCTGACTTTC
>NA|15|TRBJ2-1|TRBD2|TRBV5-1
CASSSSSGRVNEQFF
TGCGCCAGCAGCTCCTCTAGCGGGAGGGTCAATGAGCAGTTCTTC
>NA|16|TRBJ2-1|TRBD1|TRBV7-3
CASSAGQGSSYNEQFF
TGTGCCAGCAGCGCCGGACAGGGTAGCTCCTACAATGAGCAGTTCTTC
>NA|13|TRBJ2-3|NA|TRBV5-1
CASFGTRTDTQYF
TGCGCCAGCTTCGGGACTCGCACAGATACGCAGTATTTT
>NA|15|TRBJ1-2|TRBD1|TRBV27
CASSYTGQGASGYTF
TGTGCCAGCAGTTACACGGGACAGGGGGCGAGTGGCTACACCTTC
>NA|15|TRBJ1-1|TRBD1|TRBV11-2
CASSSSGTVNTEAFF
TGTGCCAGCAGCTCGTCCGGGACAGTGAACACTGAAGCTTTCTTT
>once|12|TRBJ2-3|TRBD2|TRBV2
CASVWGGDTQYF
TGTGCCAGTGTGTGGGGGGGAGATACGCAGTATTTT
>NA|14|TRBJ1-2|TRBD1|TRBV29-1
CSASSGQLLYGYTF
TGCAGCGCCTCCTCGGGACAGTTGCTGTATGGCTACACCTTC
>NA|14|TRBJ2-1|TRBD1|TRBV27
CASKRGLMDDEQFF
TGTGCCAGCAAAAGGGGGCTCATGGACGATGAGCAGTTCTTC
>NA|17|TRBJ1-3|NA|TRBV18
CASSPAGGARTGNTIYF
TGTGCCAGCTCCCCGGCCGGGGGGGCGAGGACTGGAAACACCATATATTTT
>NA|17|TRBJ2-1|TRBD2|TRBV14
CASSQVPLAGGGGEQFF
TGTGCCAGCAGCCAAGTCCCTCTAGCGGGAGGCGGGGGTGAGCAGTTCTTC
>NA|14|TRBJ2-3|NA|TRBV5-1
CASSRGSSTDTQYF
TGCGCCTCAAGTCGGGGTTCTAGCACAGATACGCAGTATTTT
>NA|12|TRBJ2-1|NA|TRBV14
CASSPGSNEQFF
TGTGCCAGCAGCCCCGGTAGCAATGAGCAGTTCTTC
>once|15|TRBJ2-1|TRBD2|TRBV11-2
CASSETSGRGNEQFF
TGTGCCAGCAGCGAAACTAGCGGGAGAGGCAATGAGCAGTTCTTC